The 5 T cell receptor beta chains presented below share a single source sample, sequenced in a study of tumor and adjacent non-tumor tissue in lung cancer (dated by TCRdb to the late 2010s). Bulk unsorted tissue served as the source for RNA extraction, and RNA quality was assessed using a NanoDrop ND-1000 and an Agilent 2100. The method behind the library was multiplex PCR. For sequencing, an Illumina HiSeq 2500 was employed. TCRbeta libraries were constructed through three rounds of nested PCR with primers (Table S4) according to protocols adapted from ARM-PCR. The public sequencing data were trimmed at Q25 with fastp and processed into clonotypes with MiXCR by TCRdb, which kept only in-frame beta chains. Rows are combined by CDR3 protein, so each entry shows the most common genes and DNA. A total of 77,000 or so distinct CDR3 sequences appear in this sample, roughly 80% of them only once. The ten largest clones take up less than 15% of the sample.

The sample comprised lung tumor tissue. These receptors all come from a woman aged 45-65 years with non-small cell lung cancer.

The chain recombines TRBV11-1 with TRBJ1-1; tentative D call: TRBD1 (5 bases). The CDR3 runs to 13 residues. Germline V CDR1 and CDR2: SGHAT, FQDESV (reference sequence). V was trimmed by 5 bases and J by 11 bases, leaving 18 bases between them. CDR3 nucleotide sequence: TGTGCCAGCAGCAGGGGTTTCGACACTAAGGCTTTCTTT. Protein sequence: CASSRGFDTKAFF.

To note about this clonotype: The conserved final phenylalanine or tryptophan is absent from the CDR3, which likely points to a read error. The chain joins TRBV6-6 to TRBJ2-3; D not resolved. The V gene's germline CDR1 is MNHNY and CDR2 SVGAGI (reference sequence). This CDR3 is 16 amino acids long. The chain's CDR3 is CASNYSAAGSTDTQYL. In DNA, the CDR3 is TGTGCCAGCAATTACTCCGCGGCAGGAAGCACAGATACGCAGTATTTA.

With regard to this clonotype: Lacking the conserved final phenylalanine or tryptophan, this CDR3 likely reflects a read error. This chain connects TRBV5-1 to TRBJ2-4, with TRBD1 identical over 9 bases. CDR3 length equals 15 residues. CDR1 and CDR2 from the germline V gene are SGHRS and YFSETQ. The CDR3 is CPSRFRDREADIQYL. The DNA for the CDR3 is TGCCCCAGCAGGTTCCGGGACAGGGAGGCGGACATTCAGTACCTC.

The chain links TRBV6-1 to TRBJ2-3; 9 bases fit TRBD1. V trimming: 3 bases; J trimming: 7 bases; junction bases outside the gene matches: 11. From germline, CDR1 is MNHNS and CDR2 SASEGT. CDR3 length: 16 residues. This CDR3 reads CASSDGQGIQFHTQYF. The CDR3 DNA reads TGTGCCAGCAGTGACGGACAGGGGATACAGTTCCATACGCAGTATTTT.

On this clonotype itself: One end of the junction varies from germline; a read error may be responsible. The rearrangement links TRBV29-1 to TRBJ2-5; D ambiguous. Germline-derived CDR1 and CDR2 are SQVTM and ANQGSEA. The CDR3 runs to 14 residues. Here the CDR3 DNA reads TGCAGCGTTGGAGTAGGGCCCAAACAAGAAACCCAGTGCTTC. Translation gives CSVGVGPKQETQCF.